This is a list of T cell receptor beta chains from one sample in a study of blood T cell repertoires in COVID-19. This table comes from immunoSEQ multiplex PCR, and its TCRdb copy is limited to in-frame clones, with some not included. The sample has approximately 140,000 clones, roughly 86% seen once. The sequenced material came from peripheral blood. Receptor source: a man between 50 and 59 years old with active or convalescent COVID-19. Each CDR3 is given with its conserved first and last residue. A D gene is named only where the DNA matches it firmly. Rows give clone size only sometimes, using once, few, many, or a class for an expanded clone.

v_call,clone_size,j_call,d_call,cdr3_nt,cdr3_aa
TRBV5-4,-,TRBJ2-7,TRBD2,TGTGCCAGCAGACGGAGCGGGGCATCCGACGAGCAGTACTTC,CASRRSGASDEQYF
TRBV5-5,once,TRBJ1-3,-,TGTGCCAGCAGCTTGCAGGGGAACTCTGGAAACACCATATATTTT,CASSLQGNSGNTIYF
TRBV3-1/TRBV3-2,-,TRBJ1-2,-,TGTGCCAGCAGCCCGGGGGAGGTCTCTAACTATGGCTACACCTTC,CASSPGEVSNYGYTF
TRBV7-6,-,TRBJ2-2,TRBD2,TGTGCCAGCAGCTCAGCGGGAGAGATTACCGGGGAGCTGTTTTTT,CASSSAGEITGELFF
TRBV7-2,once,TRBJ2-1,TRBD2,TGTGCCAGCAGGTCCCGACTAGCGGGAGAAGGGAATGAGCAGTTCTTC,CASRSRLAGEGNEQFF
TRBV2,few,TRBJ1-2,TRBD1,TGTGCCAGCAGGGGACAGGAAAACTATGGCTACACCTTC,CASRGQENYGYTF
TRBV27,-,TRBJ2-1,TRBD1,TGTGCCAGCAGTTTATTCCACCCCTTGAAGGGGGCGAACAATGAGCAGTTCTTC,CASSLFHPLKGANNEQFF
TRBV5-4,-,TRBJ2-2,TRBD2,TGTGCCAGCAGCGGAGGGGGGCTAGCGGGAGTAGCCGGGGAGCTGTTTTTT,CASSGGGLAGVAGELFF
TRBV5-6,-,TRBJ2-7,-,TGTGCCAGCAGCTCTTCTTACGAGCAGTACTTC,CASSSSYEQYF
TRBV6-5,few,TRBJ1-5,-,TGTGCCGGGGGGGTCGGGCATCAGCCCCAGCATTTT,CAGGVGHQPQHF
TRBV19,-,TRBJ1-5,TRBD1,TGTGCCAGTAGTAGGGGACAGCTTTTCAATCAGCCCCAGCATTTT,CASSRGQLFNQPQHF
TRBV6-6,-,TRBJ2-5,TRBD1,TGTGCCAGCAGTTTCCCCGGGACAGCCCGAGAGACCCAGTACTTC,CASSFPGTARETQYF
TRBV18,-,TRBJ2-7,TRBD2,TGTGCCAGCTCACGGGGACTAGCGGGAGCGGTGCAGTACTTC,CASSRGLAGAVQYF
TRBV24-1,-,TRBJ2-5,-,TGTGCCACCAGTGCCTCGGGACTCCAAGAGACCCAGTACTTC,CATSASGLQETQYF
TRBV7-9,once,TRBJ2-1,TRBD2,TGTGCCAGCAGCTATGGACTAGCCGGAGGTACCTACAATGAGCAGTTCTTC,CASSYGLAGGTYNEQFF
TRBV6-5,-,TRBJ2-7,-,TGTGCCAGCAGTTATGACGGGTACGACTCCTACGAGCAGTACTTC,CASSYDGYDSYEQYF
TRBV19,-,TRBJ2-5,TRBD1,TGTGCCAGTAGTATAGACCTTGGGACAGGGGACGAGACCCAGTACTTC,CASSIDLGTGDETQYF
TRBV9,many,TRBJ2-7,TRBD1,TGTGCCAGCAGCCCCTATCAGGGGGCCTCGTACGAGCAGTACTTC,CASSPYQGASYEQYF
TRBV28,-,TRBJ1-2,TRBD1,TGTGCCAGCAGTTCTCAGGGGGCAGGGTATGGCTACACCTTC,CASSSQGAGYGYTF
TRBV7-9,-,TRBJ2-7,TRBD1,TGTGCCAGCAGTCAGGACAGGGTAAGCTCCTACGAGCAGTACTTC,CASSQDRVSSYEQYF
TRBV29-1,-,TRBJ2-5,TRBD1,TGCAGCGTGGCGACAGGGTCGGGGGAGACCCAGTACTTC,CSVATGSGETQYF
TRBV6-5,-,TRBJ2-5,-,TGTGCCAGCAGTTACAGCAGGGGATTGGAGACCCAGTACTTC,CASSYSRGLETQYF
TRBV3-1/TRBV3-2,-,TRBJ2-1,-,TGTGCCAGCAGCCATCAATGGCGGGGAGATTACAATGAGCAGTTCTTC,CASSHQWRGDYNEQFF
TRBV5-1,-,TRBJ2-1,-,TGCGCCAGCAGCCCAATAGCTGCGAGCTCCTACAATGAGCAGTTCTTC,CASSPIAASSYNEQFF
TRBV7-2,-,TRBJ2-6,TRBD1,TGTGCCAGCAGCGTCGACAGGGTCGGGGCCAACGTCCTGACTTTC,CASSVDRVGANVLTF
TRBV7-3,-,TRBJ2-1,-,TGTGCCAGCAGCTTAGACGCGGGGAACTACAATGAGCAGTTCTTC,CASSLDAGNYNEQFF
TRBV20-1,few,TRBJ2-7,-,TGCAGTGCTACTACAGGGTCTGGGCAGTACTTC,CSATTGSGQYF
TRBV7-2,-,TRBJ2-4,TRBD1,TGTGCCAGCAGCTTGTCCCCGGGACAGGATAAAAACATTCAGTACTTC,CASSLSPGQDKNIQYF
TRBV5-1,-,TRBJ1-1,-,TGCGCCAGCAGCTTGTGGCCCTCCGGGGGCACTGAAGCTTTCTTT,CASSLWPSGGTEAFF
TRBV27,-,TRBJ1-6,-,TGTGCCAGCAGTCTGACTGACTATAATTCACCCCTCCACTTT,CASSLTDYNSPLHF
TRBV29-1,-,TRBJ2-5,TRBD1,TGCAGCGTTGAAACAGGGGGGGAGACCCAGTACTTC,CSVETGGETQYF
TRBV7-9,-,TRBJ1-3,-,TGTGCCAGCAGCTTAGCCCTGAACACCATATATTTT,CASSLALNTIYF
TRBV5-1,-,TRBJ2-3,TRBD2,TGCGCCAGCAGCTTGGGAGGACTAGCGGGAGGGACAGATACGCAGTATTTT,CASSLGGLAGGTDTQYF
TRBV28,-,TRBJ2-5,-,TGTGCCAGCAGTTTAGAGGGCGTCCGTGAGACCCAGTACTTC,CASSLEGVRETQYF
TRBV9,-,TRBJ1-5,TRBD1,TGTGCCAGCAGCGTAGGACAGGGAAATCAGCCCCAGCATTTT,CASSVGQGNQPQHF
TRBV5-6,-,TRBJ2-3,TRBD1,TGTGCCAGCACCCGGACAGGGAAGGCAGATACGCAGTATTTT,CASTRTGKADTQYF
TRBV7-6,-,TRBJ2-6,TRBD1,TGTGCCAGCAGCTCGACAGGGGCTGGGGCCAACGTCCTGACTTTC,CASSSTGAGANVLTF
TRBV28,-,TRBJ2-7,TRBD1,TGTGCCAGCAGTTTCTCGCAGGGGGCGTCCTACGAGCAGTACTTC,CASSFSQGASYEQYF
TRBV6-4,-,TRBJ1-4,TRBD1,TGTGCCAGCAGTGCCTTTGCCGGGACAGGGGCTGAAAAACTGTTTTTT,CASSAFAGTGAEKLFF
TRBV6-5,few,TRBJ1-5,TRBD1,TGTGCCAGCAGTCGGACAGGGATTAGCAATCAGCCCCAGCATTTT,CASSRTGISNQPQHF
TRBV28,-,TRBJ2-7,-,TGTGCCAGCAGTTTAACGGGGGACGGCTACGAGCAGTACTTC,CASSLTGDGYEQYF
TRBV6-5,-,TRBJ2-7,TRBD2,TGTGCCAGCAGTCCAGGCCAGCGGGGCTCCTACGAGCAGTACTTC,CASSPGQRGSYEQYF
TRBV7-2,-,TRBJ2-3,TRBD2,TGTGCCAGCAGCTTGATGGGACTAGCGGGAACAGATACGCAGTATTTT,CASSLMGLAGTDTQYF
TRBV5-1,-,TRBJ2-6,-,TGCGCCAGCAGCTTGGGGGACAACTCTGGGGCCAACGTCCTGACTTTC,CASSLGDNSGANVLTF
TRBV14,-,TRBJ1-1,-,TGTGCCAGCAGCCAAGATCAGGACACTGAAGCTTTCTTT,CASSQDQDTEAFF
TRBV7-9,-,TRBJ1-2,TRBD1,TGTGCCAGCAGCTTGGGACAGAACTATGGCTACACCTTC,CASSLGQNYGYTF
TRBV13,-,TRBJ2-1,-,TGTGCCAGCAGCTTATTAGCTAGTCGGAACCTCAATGAGCAGTTCTTC,CASSLLASRNLNEQFF
TRBV10-2,once,TRBJ2-3,TRBD2,TGCGCCAGCAGTGAGGGACTAGCGTCTAGCACAGATACGCAGTATTTT,CASSEGLASSTDTQYF
TRBV9,-,TRBJ2-5,TRBD1,TGTGCCAGCAGCGTAGCACAGGGGAGAGAGACCCAGTACTTC,CASSVAQGRETQYF
TRBV3-1/TRBV3-2,-,TRBJ1-1,TRBD1,TGTGCCAGCAGCCAAGCCTCTTCGACAGGGTGGGGGGCGAACACTGAAGCTTTCTTT,CASSQASSTGWGANTEAFF
TRBV5-1,-,TRBJ1-2,TRBD1,TGCGCCAGCAGCGTCGGACAGGGGAACGGAGGCTACACCTTC,CASSVGQGNGGYTF
TRBV29-1,-,TRBJ2-7,TRBD2,TGCAGCGTTGAGGCTAGCGGGAGGGGCGAGCAGTACTTC,CSVEASGRGEQYF